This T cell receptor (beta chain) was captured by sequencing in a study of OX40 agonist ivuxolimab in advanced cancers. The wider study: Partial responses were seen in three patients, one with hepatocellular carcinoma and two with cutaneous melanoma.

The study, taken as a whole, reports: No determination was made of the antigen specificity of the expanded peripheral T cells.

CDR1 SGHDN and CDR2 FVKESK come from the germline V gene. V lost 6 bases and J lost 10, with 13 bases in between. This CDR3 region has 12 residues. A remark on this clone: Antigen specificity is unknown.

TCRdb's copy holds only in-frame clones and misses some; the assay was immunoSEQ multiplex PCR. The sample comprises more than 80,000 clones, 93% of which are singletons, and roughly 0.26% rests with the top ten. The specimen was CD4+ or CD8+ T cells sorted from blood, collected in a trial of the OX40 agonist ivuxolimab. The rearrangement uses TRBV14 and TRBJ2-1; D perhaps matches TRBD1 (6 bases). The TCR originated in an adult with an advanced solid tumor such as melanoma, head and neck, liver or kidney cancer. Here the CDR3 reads CASRLRRGEQFF. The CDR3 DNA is TGTGCCAGCAGACTTAGAAGGGGGGAGCAGTTCTTC.